Below, 9 T cell receptor beta chains from the same sample are listed, as sequenced in a study of blood T cells in healthy people across ages. Through a sample-barcoded 5' primer and a J-beta primer mix, a second PCR was run for 7 to 11 cycles. A single record per CDR3 protein comes from TCRdb applying MiXCR to the 5' RACE reads. The data hold about 1.6 million distinct CDR3 sequences, with roughly 30% observed a single time. Input material: blood. Every receptor here comes from a woman younger than 45 in good health.

The genes are TRBV9 and TRBJ2-1; D is perhaps TRBD2 (6 bases). Per the germline V gene, CDR1 is SGDLS and CDR2 is YYNGEE. This CDR3 region has 14 residues. Trimming took off 0 bases at V and 5 bases at J, with 9 bases between the two ends. Here the CDR3 DNA reads TGTGCCAGCAGCGTAGGGGAGGAGAACAATGAGCAGTTCTTC. This codes for CASSVGEENNEQFF.

Only one count was recorded for this clonotype. Possible read error: a much larger clone is one base away. This chain links TRBV10-3 with TRBJ2-7; D may be TRBD1 or TRBD2 (6 bases each). Germline CDR1 reads ENHRY; CDR2 reads SYGVKD. The CDR3 has 13 amino acids. V dropped 3 bases and J dropped 9 bases, with 15 bases sitting between them. The CDR3 sequence: CAISELQGGGQYF. As DNA, the CDR3 is TGTGCCATCAGTGAACTACAGGGAGGCGGGCAGTACTTC.

This clonotype has a handful of counts. This chain uses TRBV5-1 with TRBJ2-2; D possibly corresponds to TRBD1 (6 bases). In germline, CDR1 is SGHRS, CDR2 YFSETQ. V was trimmed by 3 bases and J by 3 bases, leaving 15 bases between them. The CDR3 has 16 amino acids. Here the CDR3 reads CASSSRTDSYTGELFF. The CDR3, as DNA: TGCGCCAGCAGCTCTCGGACAGACTCCTACACCGGGGAGCTGTTTTTT.

In its sample, this clonotype was seen a few times. The J gene is TRBJ2-5, the V gene TRBV10-3; D may be TRBD1 (7 bases). V lost 6 bases and J lost 3, with 17 bases in between. This CDR3 comprises 15 residues. Germline CDR1 and CDR2: ENHRY and SYGVKD. The DNA for the CDR3 is TGTGCCATCAGGGGGGGTACCGGGACAGAAGAGACCCAGTACTTC. Protein: CAIRGGTGTEETQYF.

The chain links TRBV6-6 to TRBJ2-3; unclear D gene. The CDR3 loop spans 16 amino acids. Germline V gene lookup returns CDR1 MNHNY and CDR2 SVGAGI (reference sequence). With 6 bases removed from V and 5 bases from J, the gap between germline ends came to 21 bases. The CDR3 here is CASSRVGDPAGDTQYF. CDR3 bases: TGTGCCAGCAGCCGAGTAGGAGACCCCGCAGGAGATACGCAGTATTTT.

Of note for this clonotype: Because the CDR3's place on the DNA is in doubt, the DNA is left out and the CDR3 is given as listed by TCRdb. The chain has TRBV29-1 and TRBJ1-2; the D call TRBD1 from the table was never checked on the DNA. The CDR3 is made up of 13 amino acids, end residues included. Germline loops: CDR1 SQVTM, CDR2 ANQGSEA. CDR3 amino acids: CSVAPGTGYGCTF.

This clonotype was seen once. The CDR3 protein is CASSISGQGIYEQYF. The CDR3 bases are TGTGCCAGCAGTATATCGGGACAGGGTATCTACGAGCAGTACTTC. The rearrangement joins TRBV12-3 or TRBV12-4 to TRBJ2-4, with 9 nucleotides matching TRBD1. The DNA end favors TRBJ2-7, so the J call may be wrong. This CDR3 has 15 residues.

Only a few counts were recorded for this clonotype. This chain joins TRBV5-1 and TRBJ2-3, with D hard to call. Germline V gives CDR1 SGHRS, CDR2 YFSETQ. Deletions cut 4 bases from V and 5 bases from J, with 14 bases between. The CDR3 has 14 amino acids. This CDR3 is CASSQRPAGDTQYF. CDR3 in DNA: TGCGCCAGCAGCCAACGGCCCGCTGGAGATACGCAGTATTTT.

This clonotype was counted a few times. This sequence joins TRBV28 and TRBJ2-7, with TRBD2 as a possible D gene (6 bases). There are 15 residues in the CDR3. With 10 bases removed from V and 0 bases from J, the gap between germline ends came to 19 bases. Germline V gives CDR1 MDHEN, CDR2 SYDVKM. The CDR3 DNA sequence: TGTGCCATCCATACGAATAGCGGTTACTCCTACGAGCAGTACTTC. Translated: CAIHTNSGYSYEQYF.